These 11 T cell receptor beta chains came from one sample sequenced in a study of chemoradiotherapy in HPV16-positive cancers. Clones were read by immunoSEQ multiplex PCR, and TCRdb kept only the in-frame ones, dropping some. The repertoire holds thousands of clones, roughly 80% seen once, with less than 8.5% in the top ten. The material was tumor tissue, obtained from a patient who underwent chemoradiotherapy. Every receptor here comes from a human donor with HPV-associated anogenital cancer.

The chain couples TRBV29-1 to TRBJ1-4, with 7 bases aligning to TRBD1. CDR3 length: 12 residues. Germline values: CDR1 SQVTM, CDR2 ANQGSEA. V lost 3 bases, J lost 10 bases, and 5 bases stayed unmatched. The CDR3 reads CSVEEGAAKLFF. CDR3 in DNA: TGCAGCGTTGAGGAGGGGGCGGCAAAACTGTTTTTT.

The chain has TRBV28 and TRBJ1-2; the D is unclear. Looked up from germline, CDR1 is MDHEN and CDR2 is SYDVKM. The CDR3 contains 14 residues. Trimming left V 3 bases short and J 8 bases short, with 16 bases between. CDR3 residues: CASSFPSHRSGYTF. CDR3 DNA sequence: TGTGCCAGCAGTTTTCCCTCCCACAGATCGGGCTACACCTTC.

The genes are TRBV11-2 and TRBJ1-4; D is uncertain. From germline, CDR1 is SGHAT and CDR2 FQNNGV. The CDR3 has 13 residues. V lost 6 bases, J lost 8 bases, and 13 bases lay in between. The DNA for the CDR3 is TGTGCCAGCAGATTTCGACTTTCCGAAAAACTGTTTTTT. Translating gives CASRFRLSEKLFF.

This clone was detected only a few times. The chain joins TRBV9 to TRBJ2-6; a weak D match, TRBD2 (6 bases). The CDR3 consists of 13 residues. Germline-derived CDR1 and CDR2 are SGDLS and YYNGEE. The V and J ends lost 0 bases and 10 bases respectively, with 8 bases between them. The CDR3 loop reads CASSVEGGNVLTF. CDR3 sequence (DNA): TGTGCCAGCAGCGTAGAAGGAGGGAACGTCCTGACTTTC.

In DNA form, the CDR3 reads TGTGCCAGCAGTCCGGGTCGAGAAAAACTGTTTTTT. Residues: CASSPGREKLFF. The genes are TRBV2 and TRBJ1-4; D unresolved. There are 12 residues in the CDR3. The germline CDR1 and CDR2 sequences are SNHLY and FYNNEI. V was cut by 5 bases and J by 8 bases, with 9 bases left in between.

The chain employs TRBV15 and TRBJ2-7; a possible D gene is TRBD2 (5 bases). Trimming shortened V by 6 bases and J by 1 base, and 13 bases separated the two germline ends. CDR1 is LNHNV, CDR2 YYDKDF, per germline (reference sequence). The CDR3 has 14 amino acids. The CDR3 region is CATSAGLPSYEQYF. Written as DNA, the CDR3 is TGTGCCACCAGTGCCGGACTCCCTTCCTACGAGCAGTACTTC.

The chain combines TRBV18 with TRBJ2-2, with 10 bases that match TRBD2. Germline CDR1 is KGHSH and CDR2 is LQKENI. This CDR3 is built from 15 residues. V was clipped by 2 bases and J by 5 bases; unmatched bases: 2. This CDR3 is CASSPLAGGTGELFF. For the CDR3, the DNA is TGTGCCAGCTCACCATTAGCGGGAGGAACCGGGGAGCTGTTTTTT. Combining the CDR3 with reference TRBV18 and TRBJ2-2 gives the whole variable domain NAGVMQNPRHLVRRRGQEARLRCSPMKGHSHVYWYRQLPEEGLKFMVYLQKENIIDESGMPKERFSAEFPKEGPSILRIQQVVRGDSAAYFCASSPLAGGTGELFFGEGSRLTVL.

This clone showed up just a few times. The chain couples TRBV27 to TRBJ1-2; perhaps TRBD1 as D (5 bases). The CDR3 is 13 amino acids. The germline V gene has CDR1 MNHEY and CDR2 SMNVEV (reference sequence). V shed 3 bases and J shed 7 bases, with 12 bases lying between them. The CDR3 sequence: CASSFSGRTGYTF. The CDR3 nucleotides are TGTGCCAGCAGTTTCTCAGGGAGAACTGGCTACACCTTC.

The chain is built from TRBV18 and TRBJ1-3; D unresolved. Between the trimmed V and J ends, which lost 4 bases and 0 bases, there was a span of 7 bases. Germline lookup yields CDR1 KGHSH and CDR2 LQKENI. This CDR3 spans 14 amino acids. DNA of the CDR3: TGTGCCAGCTCACTCGGGAGCTCTGGAAACACCATATATTTT. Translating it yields CASSLGSSGNTIYF. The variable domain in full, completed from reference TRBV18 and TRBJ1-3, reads NAGVMQNPRHLVRRRGQEARLRCSPMKGHSHVYWYRQLPEEGLKFMVYLQKENIIDESGMPKERFSAEFPKEGPSILRIQQVVRGDSAAYFCASSLGSSGNTIYFGEGSWLTVV.

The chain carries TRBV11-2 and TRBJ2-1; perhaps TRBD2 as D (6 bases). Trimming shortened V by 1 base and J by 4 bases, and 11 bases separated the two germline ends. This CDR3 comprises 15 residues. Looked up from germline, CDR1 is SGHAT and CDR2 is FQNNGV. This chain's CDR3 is CASSLGIADYNEQFF. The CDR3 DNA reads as TGTGCCAGCAGCTTAGGGATAGCGGATTACAATGAGCAGTTCTTC.

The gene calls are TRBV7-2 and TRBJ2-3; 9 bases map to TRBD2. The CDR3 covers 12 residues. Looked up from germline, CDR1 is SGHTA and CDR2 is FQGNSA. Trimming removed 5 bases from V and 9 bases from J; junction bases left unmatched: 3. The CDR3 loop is CASSPSGRTQYF. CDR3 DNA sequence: TGTGCCAGCAGCCCCAGCGGGAGGACGCAGTATTTT.